This TCR beta chain was obtained from a study of T cells in Graves' hyperthyroidism and ophthalmopathy (dated by TCRdb to about 2019). Describing the broader study: Peripheral blood was sampled at the time of initial diagnosis, prior to any treatment. To identify TCR V-J signatures that set the groups apart, the researchers used a discovery cohort of 100 or so patients, made up of 40 to 45 with Graves' ophthalmopathy and about 60 with stable Graves' hyperthyroidism. Prospective prediction of ophthalmopathy was tested in an independent validation cohort of approximately 19 hyperthyroidism patients and 17 patients who later progressed to ophthalmopathy. For training and testing, the 110 or so patients in the discovery cohort were randomly divided in a 7:3 ratio. In several Graves' hyperthyroidism patients, the study also compared T-cell repertoires from thyroid tissue with T-cell repertoires from blood. After blood sampling, hyperthyroidism patients were treated with methimazole at a starting dose of 30 mg daily, and ophthalmopathy patients were treated with high-dose intravenous methylprednisolone. TCR Vbeta CDR3 sequencing of 130 to 150 peripheral blood samples (more than 40 ophthalmopathy, about 74 hyperthyroidism and approximately 17 progressor patients) is reported in the paper. General study outcomes and caveats: In validation, the model predicted progression to ophthalmopathy with around 71% sensitivity and about 72% specificity, a median of 6.5 months before onset. Sample size was not statistically predetermined, and investigators were not blinded to group allocation. In cross-validation, a model built on a 13 V-J signature told ophthalmopathy apart from stable hyperthyroidism with approximately 90% sensitivity and roughly 83% specificity, and in testing the same model reached 80%/75%. Blood samples also contained most of the expanded thyroid clonotypes (frequency above 0.001), which suggests that blood repertoires may reflect thyroid immune responses.

Hyperthyroidism patients were newly diagnosed, with disease duration under 2 months, and aged 18 to 65 years. The study excluded patients with uncontrolled infections, other autoimmune diseases, pregnancy or lactation. Diagnoses relied on clinical symptoms, serum thyroxine and TRAb, thyroid ultrasound and orbital computed tomography. Blood from progressor patients was drawn when they were first diagnosed with hyperthyroidism, before any ophthalmopathy symptoms appeared. Ficoll-Paque density gradient centrifugation was used to isolate PBMCs from around 10 ml of fresh peripheral blood. Patients classed as progressors first received a Graves' hyperthyroidism diagnosis and then went on to develop ophthalmopathy during follow-up. Total RNA was extracted using Trizol reagent, and RNA quality was assessed on an Agilent 2100 Bioanalyzer. The TCR beta CDR3 regions were amplified from the RNA transcripts. For the first round of RT-PCR on the TCR CDR3, the HTBI primer set was used together with the Qiagen OneStep RT-PCR kit. Libraries were constructed in a second round of multiplex PCR, after which size selection and purification were carried out. Sequencing of the libraries was done on an Illumina HiSeq2000 using paired-end 100 bp reads. In the source study's methods: Raw data were processed with SOAPnuke, discarding reads with adapters, uncalled bases, mean Phred below 15, or no exact constant-primer or identifier match. High-quality paired reads were merged with COPE v1.2.5, and unique nucleotide sequences were defined as clonotypes. MiTCR v1.1 was used to align clonotypes to the IMGT TRBV, TRBD and TRBJ reference segments. The analysis was restricted to V-J combinations with a frequency above 0.0001, which together covered just over 99% of the repertoires. The TCS score was defined as F50 (clonal expansion) divided by E x V (chaos), with BLOSUM62-based TCRdist calculated between CDR3 peptides within each V-J. Welch's t-statistics and random forest reduced around 550 V-J features to 10 to 15, which were used in a naive Bayes classifier (R e1071). TCRdb reprocessing: public reads trimmed at Q25 with fastp, clones called with MiXCR, in-frame beta chains kept. Each record represents a unique CDR3 protein, reported with the most common genes and DNA among its rows. These V and J calls originate from TCRdb's pipeline instead of the authors' own analysis. The table for this sample lists about 720,000 distinct CDR3 sequences; around 19% of them were counted only once. Together, the top ten hold around 15% of the sample.

This clonotype was seen repeatedly, ten times or more. Which antigen it targets is not known. Within one base of it there is no much larger clone, and no base qualities were kept. The source is a woman in her forties or fifties with Graves' hyperthyroidism that later progressed to Graves' ophthalmopathy. Input material: blood.

The CDR3 reads as follows: CSARRDSGYTF. The nucleotides read TGCAGTGCTAGGCGGGATTCTGGCTACACCTTC. Recombination joined TRBV20-1 with TRBJ1-2; the D gene remains uncertain. V is shortened by 3 bases, J by 7 bases, and the region joining them spans 9 bases. The germline V gene (reference sequence) sets CDR1 to DFQATT and CDR2 to SNEGSKA. The CDR3, from cysteine to phenylalanine, totals 11 residues. Solely the CDR3 DNA is kept, with 33 bases framed from the first base.